This entry lists 10 T cell receptor beta chains sequenced from one sample in a study of T cells expressing NK-cell markers. TCRdb re-called the 5' RACE reads; one entry per CDR3 protein, DNA not given. The record lists about 160,000 distinct CDR3 sequences, of which the ten most abundant hold 15% to 20%. What was sequenced was blood T cells: a sorted CD56 or NKG2C T cell subset, CD4+ or CD8+ T cells, or bulk PBMC T cells (not recorded which). The receptor source for this set is a woman between 18 and 70 years old in good health.

The chain joins TRBV5-1 to TRBJ1-3; TCRdb picks TRBD1, but there is no DNA to check that call. Per the germline V gene, CDR1 is SGHRS and CDR2 is YFSETQ. This CDR3 comprises 17 residues. This CDR3 is CASSLEQGRISGNTIYF.

The rearrangement uses TRBV4-1 and TRBJ1-1. The CDR3 spans 16 residues. Germline values: CDR1 MGHRA, CDR2 YSYEKL. The CDR3 reads CASSHNRGRGNTEAFF.

The CDR3 here is CASSKEETFSTGELFF. This chain joins TRBV21-1 and TRBJ2-2. TRBV21-1 is classified as a pseudogene. The CDR3 is 16 residues long.

The chain uses TRBV12-3 or TRBV12-4 and TRBJ2-2; TCRdb picks TRBD1, but there is no DNA to check that call. The CDR3 length is 15 residues. CDR3 in amino acids: CASSRTGQNTGELFF.

The gene calls are TRBV6-1 and TRBJ2-2; TCRdb's D call of TRBD1 is untestable without DNA. The CDR3 runs 14 residues. Germline assignment: CDR1 MNHNS and CDR2 SASEGT. The CDR3 sequence: CASSETVSTGELFF.

CDR3 residues: CASSLLAGPTYEQYF. The V gene is TRBV7-2, the J gene TRBJ2-7; the D call from TCRdb, TRBD2, cannot be confirmed without DNA. Germline assignment: CDR1 SGHTA and CDR2 FQGNSA. This CDR3 has 15 residues.

This chain links TRBV27 with TRBJ1-1; TCRdb lists TRBD1, though no DNA is available to test this call. The CDR3 extends over 15 amino acids. The V gene's germline CDR1 is MNHEY and CDR2 SMNVEV (reference sequence). The CDR3 protein is CASSGRQGLGTEAFF.

The chain uses TRBV9 and TRBJ1-1; the TCRdb call, TRBD1, lacks DNA for checking. There are 15 residues in the CDR3. The germline V gene encodes CDR1 SGDLS and CDR2 YYNGEE. CDR3 amino acids: CASSGPQGADTEAFF.

This chain uses TRBV11-1 with TRBJ1-2; TCRdb names TRBD1, which stays unverified in the absence of DNA. The germline CDR1 and CDR2 sequences are SGHAT and FQDESV (reference sequence). This CDR3 has 14 residues. The CDR3 loop reads CASSLNALNYGYTF.

The chain carries TRBV5-1 and TRBJ2-6; the TRBD2 assignment by TCRdb is unverifiable without DNA. CDR1 and CDR2 (germline): SGHRS, YFSETQ. This CDR3 comprises 17 residues. CDR3 loop: CASAPGLAGPGANVLTF. Full variable domain (rest looked up from reference TRBV5-1 and TRBJ2-6): KAGVTQTPRYLIKTRGQQVTLSCSPISGHRSVSWYQQTPGQGLQFLFEYFSETQRNKGNFPGRFSGRQFSNSRSEMNVSTLELGDSALYLCASAPGLAGPGANVLTFGAGSRLTVL.